One sample yielded the 11 T cell receptor beta chains listed below, sequenced in a study. TCRdb ran MiXCR on the RT-PCR reads and lists one entry per CDR3 protein. The data show hundreds of thousands of distinct CDR3 sequences, 13% to 15% seen once. Sequencing was performed on memory CD4+ T cells from blood. These receptors were obtained from a female donor in good health, serving as a healthy control.

This clonotype has ten or more counts. The chain couples TRBV6-5 to TRBJ1-1, with D perhaps matching TRBD1 (5 bases). CDR1 and CDR2 from the germline V gene are MNHEY and SVGAGI. The CDR3 runs 14 residues. Trimming removed 5 bases from V and 4 bases from J, with 14 bases in between. CDR3: CASSEGTFPTEAFF. The CDR3 region has the DNA TGTGCCAGCAGTGAAGGGACCTTCCCCACTGAAGCTTTCTTT.

The rearrangement links TRBV5-1 to TRBJ2-3; TRBD2 agrees at 12 bases. CDR1 and CDR2 from the germline V gene are SGHRS and YFSETQ. The CDR3 runs to 17 residues. Trimming took 0 bases from V and 4 from J; bases not matched to a gene: 6. The CDR3 is CASSLGASGGAADTQYF. CDR3 in DNA: TGCGCCAGCAGCTTGGGGGCTAGCGGGGGGGCCGCAGATACGCAGTATTTT.

This clonotype has at least ten counts. The V and J genes are TRBV7-2 and TRBJ2-2; 7 bases align to TRBD2. CDR1 SGHTA and CDR2 FQGNSA come from the germline V gene. V trimming: 3 bases; J trimming: 3 bases; junction bases outside the gene matches: 4. This CDR3 is 15 amino acids long. CDR3 residues: CASSLSGTYTGELFF. In DNA, the CDR3 is TGTGCCAGCAGCTTGAGCGGGACGTACACCGGGGAGCTGTTTTTT.

The chain is built from TRBV5-5 and TRBJ2-6; weak D call: TRBD1 (6 bases). Germline V lookup: CDR1 SGHKS, CDR2 YYEKEE (reference sequence). V was cut by 0 bases and J by 4 bases, with 14 bases left in between. The CDR3 is 17 residues long. DNA for the CDR3: TGTGCCAGCAGCTTGGGAGGTAGGGGGAACGGGGCCAACGTCCTGACTTTC. This translates into CASSLGGRGNGANVLTF.

The chain recombines TRBV6-6 with TRBJ1-1, with D perhaps matching TRBD1 (6 bases). The V end was cut by 2 bases, the J end by 5 bases, with 21 bases between. Germline loops: CDR1 MNHNY, CDR2 SVGAGI (reference sequence). The CDR3 extends over 17 amino acids. The CDR3 DNA reads as TGTGCCAGCAGTTACACTCCATCTTGGGGGGGCGGTACTGAAGCTTTCTTT. Translated: CASSYTPSWGGGTEAFF.

The chain couples TRBV24-1 to TRBJ1-2, with 9 bases that match TRBD1. Germline CDR1 KGHDR, CDR2 SFDVKD. Losses at the gene ends were 5 bases for V and 3 bases for J; bases not matched to a gene: 12. There are 17 residues in the CDR3. Written as DNA, the CDR3 is TGTGCCACCAGTGCAGGGGGAAGGGACAGGGCGGACTATGGCTACACCTTC. Translation gives CATSAGGRDRADYGYTF.

This clonotype was picked up a small number of times. The V gene is TRBV5-6, the J gene TRBJ2-7; TRBD2 matches 10 bases. This CDR3 has 14 residues. Germline CDR1 and CDR2: SGHDT and YYEEEE. Trimming removed 6 bases from V and 0 bases from J; junction bases left unmatched: 3. The CDR3 sequence: CASILAGVSYEQYF. The DNA for the CDR3 is TGTGCCAGCATCCTAGCGGGAGTCTCCTACGAGCAGTACTTC.

This chain connects TRBV20-1 to TRBJ2-7; D is perhaps TRBD1 or TRBD2 (7 bases each). CDR1 is DFQATT, CDR2 SNEGSKA, per germline (reference sequence). The CDR3 length is 17 residues. V was clipped by 6 bases and J by 2 bases, with 26 bases between them. CDR3 bases: TGCAGTGCGGCCAGGGGGGGTGGCTTTGGGGGCCCCTACGAGCAGTACTTC. Translated: CSAARGGGFGGPYEQYF.

This clonotype was picked up many times. The chain employs TRBV6-5 and TRBJ2-5; 7 bases align to TRBD1. This CDR3 has 16 residues. V was clipped by 0 bases and J by 9 bases; unmatched bases: 13. Germline V gene lookup returns CDR1 MNHEY and CDR2 SVGAGI. In nucleotides, the CDR3 is TGTGCCAGCAGTTACTCGCCTACAGGGGTACTCCAGGCCCAGTACTTC. This translates into CASSYSPTGVLQAQYF.

This clonotype is a singleton in its sample. The CDR3 here is CASLSRQGMNTEAFF. In nucleotides, the CDR3 is TGTGCCAGTCTATCACGACAGGGAATGAACACTGAAGCTTTCTTT. The chain employs TRBV28 and TRBJ1-1, with 7 bases lining up with TRBD1. Germline V CDR1 and CDR2: MDHEN, SYDVKM. V dropped 9 bases and J dropped 0; count of bases not matched to a gene: 10. The CDR3 runs to 15 residues.

The rearrangement uses TRBV3-1 and TRBJ1-3; D is perhaps TRBD1 (5 bases). Germline V gives CDR1 LGHDT, CDR2 YNNKEL (reference sequence). V gave up 4 bases and J gave up 6 bases, with 10 bases separating them. This CDR3 region has 13 residues. CDR3 sequence: CASSPARVNTIYF. The DNA of the CDR3 is TGTGCCAGCAGCCCGGCCAGGGTAAACACCATATATTTT.